This T cell receptor (beta chain) appears in the sequencing data of a study of human T cells and chemical hapten exposure. Overall study: Across the whole study, which lasted roughly 24 weeks, patients were given diphenylcyclopropenone on the scalp once a week. General study points: DPC sensitization produced no change in TCRs with frequency above 1 in 1000. Significantly more large CDR3 similarity clusters were formed by expanded TCRs than by controls.

The germline CDR1 and CDR2 sequences are SNHLY and FYNNEI. This CDR3 is built from 15 residues. V lost 6 bases and J 2 bases, leaving 14 bases between the germline ends. This clonotype was found a few times. Antigen specificity is unknown. Each CDR3 protein gets one entry after TCRdb re-called the RACE reads with MiXCR. The data contain some 110,000 distinct CDR3 sequences, 9% to 14% of them singletons. As to time point: patch test 1, 2 weeks after DPC sensitization. The treatment is: therapeutic diphenylcyclopropenone sensitization with weekly scalp DPC. The sample in question was whole blood, obtained in connection with sensitization to the hapten diphenylcyclopropenone (DPC). The chain links TRBV2 to TRBJ1-3, with D perhaps TRBD1 (5 bases). The receptor was derived from a woman between 50 and 59 years old with alopecia areata. Some clones in this sample may be carry-over from other donors' samples. The CDR3 sequence is CASSVGLLTGNTIYF. For the CDR3, the DNA is TGTGCCAGCAGCGTGGGACTGCTCACTGGAAACACCATATATTTT.